These 28 T cell receptor beta chains came from one sample sequenced in a study of blood T cell repertoires in COVID-19. Profiling relied on immunoSEQ multiplex PCR, and the TCRdb table lists in-frame clones only, not all of them. The sample has some 60,000 clones, roughly four fifths seen once. The specimen was peripheral blood. The receptors were sampled from a man older than 75 with COVID-19, enrolled during active disease.

The chain links TRBV7-9 to TRBJ2-2; perhaps TRBD2 as D (5 bases). CDR3 length: 18 residues. Trimming shortened V by 0 bases and J by 6 bases, and 20 bases separated the two germline ends. Germline V gene lookup returns CDR1 SEHNR and CDR2 FQNEAQ (reference sequence). This CDR3 is CASSLAINDYRYAGELFF. CDR3 nucleotides: TGTGCCAGCAGCTTAGCCATAAATGACTACCGGTATGCCGGGGAGCTGTTTTTT.

This chain links TRBV4-3 with TRBJ2-3; D may be TRBD2 (5 bases). This CDR3 region has 16 residues. Germline V CDR1 and CDR2: LGHNA, YSLEER. V lost 1 base to trimming and J lost 4 bases, with 15 bases between them. The CDR3 DNA follows: TGCGCCAGCAGCCAAGTTTCAACGTACGGGGCAGATACGCAGTATTTT. It codes for CASSQVSTYGADTQYF.

The V and J genes are TRBV18 and TRBJ2-7; 12 positions agree with TRBD1. Germline loops: CDR1 KGHSH, CDR2 LQKENI. V shed 3 bases, J shed 5 bases, and the junction held 11 bases outside the gene matches. This CDR3 region has 17 residues. CDR3 bases: TGTGCCAGCTCACCCAACCCGGGACAGGGGGCTATCGACGAGCAGTACGTC. This encodes CASSPNPGQGAIDEQYV.

This chain joins TRBV29-1 and TRBJ2-1; 12 bases agree with TRBD2. The germline gives CDR1 SQVTM, CDR2 ANQGSEA. The CDR3 is 14 residues long. V shed 5 bases and J 9 bases; nucleotides not matched to a gene: 8. CDR3 sequence reads: CSVLSGLAGSEQFF. The CDR3 DNA follows: TGCAGCGTTTTGTCCGGACTAGCGGGGAGTGAGCAGTTCTTC.

The chain uses TRBV4-3 and TRBJ1-6, with D possibly being TRBD1 (6 bases). Germline CDR1 is LGHNA and CDR2 is YSLEER. This CDR3 has 14 residues. The ends were cut back, 4 bases at V and 10 bases at J, with 14 bases in the middle. CDR3 loop: CASSPQGWESPLHF. In DNA, the CDR3 is TGCGCCAGCAGCCCCCAGGGGTGGGAGTCACCCCTCCACTTT.

The chain is built from TRBV13 and TRBJ2-1, with a tentative D call TRBD2 (6 bases). Trimming removed 8 bases at V and 6 bases at J, with 17 bases between. The CDR3 totals 14 residues. Germline V gives CDR1 PRHDT, CDR2 FYEKMQ (reference sequence). The CDR3 DNA follows: TGTGCCAGCCGGGACTTCGGCTTATCCAATGAGCAGTTCTTC. This codes for CASRDFGLSNEQFF.

The V and J genes are TRBV7-6 and TRBJ1-4; D ambiguous. The CDR3 is 15 amino acids. The germline V and J ends were trimmed by 2 bases and 2 bases, with 9 bases remaining between them. The germline CDR1 and CDR2 sequences are SGHVS and FNYEAQ. CDR3 in DNA: TGTGCCAGCAGCTTAAATATCGGGACTAATGAAAAACTGTTTTTT. Its protein is CASSLNIGTNEKLFF.

The chain links TRBV19 to TRBJ1-1; TRBD1 matches at 9 bases. V dropped 5 bases and J dropped 5; count of bases not matched to a gene: 6. Germline CDR1 is LNHDA and CDR2 is SQIVND (reference sequence). The CDR3 sequence is 14 residues long. CDR3 amino acids: CASSSTGGMTEAFF. As DNA, the CDR3 is TGTGCCAGTAGTTCGACAGGGGGTATGACTGAAGCTTTCTTT.

The rearrangement joins TRBV5-5 to TRBJ2-5; 16 nucleotides align to TRBD2. Germline V gene sequence: CDR1 SGHKS, CDR2 YYEKEE (reference sequence). The CDR3 has 17 residues. Trimming took 2 bases from V and 5 from J; bases not matched to a gene: 6. CDR3 coding DNA: TGTGCCAGCAGCTTTGGGACTAGCGGGGGGGCCCAGGAGACCCAGTACTTC. Translating gives CASSFGTSGGAQETQYF.

J is TRBJ2-5 and V is TRBV5-4; weak D call: TRBD2 (5 bases). V shed 2 bases and J shed 2 bases, with 10 bases lying between them. This CDR3 has 14 residues. Germline V CDR1 and CDR2: SGHNT, YYREEE (reference sequence). CDR3: CASSFGGQQETQYF. CDR3 bases: TGTGCCAGCAGCTTCGGCGGGCAGCAAGAGACCCAGTACTTC.

This CDR3 is CASSGAAGNVGQPQHF. Written as DNA, the CDR3 is TGTGCCAGCAGTGGAGCGGCAGGGAATGTAGGTCAGCCCCAGCATTTT. The chain recombines TRBV2 with TRBJ1-5; D possibly corresponds to TRBD1 (5 bases). From germline, CDR1 is SNHLY and CDR2 FYNNEI. V was clipped by 4 bases and J by 6 bases, with 19 bases between them. This CDR3 contains 16 residues.

In the case of this clone: The sample contains more than one DNA sequence encoding this CDR3. J is TRBJ1-1 and V is TRBV10-3; D gene unclear. The CDR3 runs 13 residues. Germline-derived CDR1 and CDR2 are ENHRY and SYGVKD. V lost 2 bases, J lost 1 base, and 5 bases lay in between. The CDR3 DNA reads TGTGCCATCAGTGAGAGAGGGAACACTGAAGCTTTCTTT. It yields the protein CAISERGNTEAFF.

V and J are TRBV18 and TRBJ2-2; 10 bases are shared with TRBD1. Germline CDR1 is KGHSH and CDR2 is LQKENI. V gave up 0 bases and J gave up 4 bases; unmatched junction bases: 2. The CDR3 runs to 16 residues. This CDR3 reads CASSPPGQGITGELFF. The CDR3 DNA reads TGTGCCAGCTCACCACCGGGACAGGGGATCACCGGGGAGCTGTTTTTT.

The V and J genes are TRBV7-2 and TRBJ2-5, with D perhaps matching TRBD2 (5 bases). Between the trimmed V and J ends, which lost 1 base and 5 bases, there was a span of 8 bases. This CDR3 spans 13 amino acids. Germline CDR1 SGHTA, CDR2 FQGNSA. In DNA form, the CDR3 reads TGTGCCAGCAGCTTAGGAGGGATGGAGACCCAGTACTTC. This encodes CASSLGGMETQYF.

The rearrangement links TRBV24-1 to TRBJ2-7; possibly TRBD2 for D (5 bases). The ends were cut back, 7 bases at V and 4 bases at J, with 31 bases in the middle. CDR3 length: 19 residues. Germline V gene lookup returns CDR1 KGHDR and CDR2 SFDVKD. This CDR3 is CATSPREGAPGPPGYEQYV. CDR3 DNA sequence: TGTGCCACCAGCCCTCGAGAGGGCGCCCCGGGTCCGCCCGGGTACGAGCAGTACGTC.

V is TRBV6-2 or TRBV6-3 and J is TRBJ2-1; 12 bases are shared with TRBD2. V was clipped by 3 bases and J by 0 bases; unmatched bases: 9. This CDR3 contains 19 residues. Germline V lookup: CDR1 MNHEY, CDR2 SVGEGT. As DNA, the CDR3 is TGTGCCAGCAGTTATAGACTAGCGGGAGCATCGAGCTCCTACAATGAGCAGTTCTTC. Its translation: CASSYRLAGASSSYNEQFF.

V usage is TRBV19 and J usage is TRBJ1-1, with D perhaps matching TRBD1 (5 bases). Germline-derived CDR1 and CDR2 are LNHDA and SQIVND (reference sequence). The CDR3 extends over 15 amino acids. V was shortened by 4 bases and J by 1 base, with 13 bases between the two germline ends. CDR3 DNA: TGTGCCAGTAGTAGACGCGGGACGGCGAACACTGAAGCTTTCTTT. It codes for CASSRRGTANTEAFF.

This clone was counted between two and nine times. The same CDR3 arises from other DNA sequences in this sample as well. This sequence joins TRBV6-2 or TRBV6-3 and TRBJ2-1, with 7 positions matching TRBD2. V dropped 5 bases and J dropped 6; count of bases not matched to a gene: 1. This CDR3 contains 12 residues. CDR1 is MNHEY, CDR2 SVGEGT, per germline. The CDR3 is CASSRLANEQFF. CDR3 coding DNA: TGTGCCAGCAGTCGACTAGCCAATGAGCAGTTCTTC.

This sequence joins TRBV4-3 and TRBJ1-4; D might be TRBD1 (5 bases). Germline V gene lookup returns CDR1 LGHNA and CDR2 YSLEER. Trimming stripped 3 bases from V and 8 bases from J, with 16 bases between. CDR3 size: 15 residues. CDR3 sequence reads: CASSQVGGKGEKLFF. The CDR3 coding sequence is TGCGCCAGCAGCCAGGTGGGGGGGAAGGGGGAAAAACTGTTTTTT.

V and J are TRBV9 and TRBJ1-2; D call uncertain. This CDR3 is built from 14 residues. With 4 bases removed from V and 3 bases from J, the gap between germline ends came to 13 bases. CDR1 is SGDLS, CDR2 YYNGEE, per germline. The CDR3 is CASSPSTGDYGYTF. The CDR3 DNA is TGTGCCAGCAGCCCCTCCACCGGGGACTATGGCTACACCTTC.

This CDR3 is CASSPQTGRWSQPQHF. The CDR3, as DNA: TGTGCCAGCTCACCACAGACAGGGAGATGGAGTCAGCCCCAGCATTTT. The chain couples TRBV18 to TRBJ1-5; TRBD1 matches 7 bases. CDR1 and CDR2 (germline): KGHSH, LQKENI. The CDR3 contains 16 residues. V was pared by 1 base and J by 6 bases, with 9 bases of the junction left unmatched.

V usage is TRBV28 and J usage is TRBJ2-7; the match to TRBD1 covers 9 bases. The CDR3 has 13 residues. Looked up from germline, CDR1 is MDHEN and CDR2 is SYDVKM. V trimming: 5 bases; J trimming: 2 bases; junction bases outside the gene matches: 1. The CDR3 protein is CASSGTGPYEQYF. The CDR3 DNA follows: TGTGCCAGCAGTGGGACAGGGCCCTACGAGCAGTACTTC.

The genes are TRBV5-1 and TRBJ2-1; D is perhaps TRBD2 (6 bases). The CDR3 sequence is 15 residues long. Germline V CDR1 and CDR2: SGHRS, YFSETQ. Trimming took 6 bases from V and 1 from J, leaving 14 bases between them. The CDR3 protein is CASNLGGGSYNEQFF. The CDR3 bases are TGCGCCAGCAACCTGGGGGGAGGATCCTACAATGAGCAGTTCTTC. Full variable domain (remainder filled in from reference TRBV5-1 and TRBJ2-1): KAGVTQTPRYLIKTRGQQVTLSCSPISGHRSVSWYQQTPGQGLQFLFEYFSETQRNKGNFPGRFSGRQFSNSRSEMNVSTLELGDSALYLCASNLGGGSYNEQFFGPGTRLTVL.

J is TRBJ1-1 and V is TRBV6-1; TRBD1 matches at 10 bases. CDR1 and CDR2 from the germline V gene are MNHNS and SASEGT. J was trimmed by 5 bases and V by 3 bases; bases with no gene match: 6. The CDR3 covers 15 residues. This CDR3 reads CASSEKGQGKTEAFF. CDR3 bases: TGTGCCAGCAGTGAGAAGGGACAGGGGAAGACTGAAGCTTTCTTT.

The V gene is TRBV10-1, the J gene TRBJ2-2; 7 positions agree with TRBD1. There are 13 residues in the CDR3. The V and J ends lost 6 bases and 6 bases, in that order; junction bases with no gene match: 4. Germline V gives CDR1 WNHNN, CDR2 SYGVQD (reference sequence). This chain's CDR3 is CASRTGMAGELFF. CDR3 nucleotides: TGCGCCAGCAGGACAGGGATGGCCGGGGAGCTGTTTTTT.

This chain uses TRBV2 with TRBJ1-3, with a tentative D call TRBD1 (6 bases). The CDR3 contains 14 residues. V gave up 6 bases and J gave up 4 bases, with 13 bases separating them. Germline V gene lookup returns CDR1 SNHLY and CDR2 FYNNEI. This CDR3 reads CASRDRMMGNTIYF. The CDR3 nucleotides are TGTGCCAGCAGAGACAGGATGATGGGAAACACCATATATTTT.

This chain connects TRBV6-5 to TRBJ1-4, with D unresolved. The V end was cut by 4 bases, the J end by 8 bases, with 20 bases between. CDR1 is MNHEY and CDR2 is SVGAGI in the germline V gene. This CDR3 is built from 16 residues. As DNA, the CDR3 is TGTGCCAGCAGTTCTCTTCCCGACGCTGGCGGGGAAAAACTGTTTTTT. Translation: CASSSLPDAGGEKLFF.

The CDR3 loop reads CASSPFGLEGPTDTQYF. CDR3 nucleotides: TGTGCCAGCAGCCCTTTCGGATTGGAGGGGCCCACAGATACGCAGTATTTT. The rearrangement uses TRBV7-8 and TRBJ2-3, with D tentatively TRBD2 (6 bases). The CDR3 is 17 residues long. CDR1 and CDR2 (germline): SGHVS, FQNEAQ. Between the trimmed V and J ends, which lost 5 bases and 2 bases, there was a span of 20 bases.